This record concerns one TCR beta chain sequence. This clone's antigen is unknown. No base-level quality is on record; no much larger clone is a single base apart. Sample time point, as interpreted from the label and publication: cycle 4 day 1 (C4D1), after less than 7 weeks of nivolumab. Every trial patient had relapsed following autologous stem cell transplantation, and prior brentuximab vedotin exposure was what differed among cohorts A, B and C. The trial cohort comprised some 60 patients with relapsed/refractory classical Hodgkin lymphoma whose best overall responses were complete response, partial response or progressive disease. Trial patients were treated with single-agent nivolumab in the multi-cohort phase II CheckMate 205 trial. An independent review committee assessed best overall response using the 2007 International Working Group response criteria. PBMCs from the trial were collected at three points: immediately before nivolumab initiation (C1D1), and during therapy at cycle 2 day 1 and cycle 4 day 1. Peripheral blood was collected in 8 mL Vacutainer Cell Preparation Tubes, from which PBMCs were isolated by centrifugation and then cryopreserved.

Genomic DNA was isolated using the Qiagen DNeasy kit from unsorted PBMCs as well as from negatively selected CD4+ and CD8+ fractions. Amplification of TCR beta CDR3 regions was done by immunoSEQ multiplex PCR with primers that anneal to V and J segments. Amplification bias was minimized using a synthetic immune receptor repertoire, and residual bias was removed computationally after sequencing. The study's processing was this. Custom Python scripts were used to quantify repertoire diversity as the Shannon entropy index. The unsorted, CD4+ and CD8+ repertoires were each analyzed separately, with the exception of combined analyses, where CD4+ and CD8+ sequences were merged in silico. Clonal expansion was defined as a frequency increase of at least 2-fold after treatment compared with C1D1, and clones undetected at baseline were assigned a pseudocount of 0.5. Singleton clones were defined as clones with 0 or 1 copy at C1D1, and non-singleton clones were defined as clones with 2 or more copies. Clones expanded in unsorted samples were assigned a CD4+, CD8+ or unknown annotation through matching of protein sequences in sorted samples from the same patient. Wilcoxon tests on paired samples were used to test changes in diversity from C1D1 to C4D1. As stored in TCRdb, this immuneACCESS dataset retains in-frame rearrangements with V and J assigned. A fraction of the clones does not appear; measured against another copy, unresolved V genes explain less than half of the discrepancy, and the remainder lacks a known reason. That table is the source of V, J and clone size, and D and trimming were worked out from the DNA. For this sample the table gives more than 95,000 clones, of which approximately 89% were detected only once. Roughly 19% of the sample is taken by the ten largest.

The data stem from a study of PD-1 blockade in classical Hodgkin lymphoma (TCRdb year 2020). Regarding the complete study: Nivolumab dosing was 3 mg/kg intravenously every 2 weeks, continuing until either disease progression or unacceptable toxicity. To define a peripheral blood immune signature of response to PD-1 blockade in classical Hodgkin lymphoma, the study combined TCR beta sequencing with CyTOF.

What the authors observed across the whole study: Lower diversity was observed in patients in whom nivolumab was started less than 1 year after ASCT, and these patients were excluded from later analyses so that confounding by immune reconstitution would be avoided. Newly diagnosed patients were reported to have lower baseline TCR diversity than healthy donors, and relapsed/refractory patients were reported to have lower baseline TCR diversity still. Among trial patients, those achieving complete response had baseline diversity similar to that of newly diagnosed patients, while diversity was significantly lower in partial responders and progressors. The study covered only a single clinical trial cohort, and the causes of the repertoire differences, possibly disease activity or prior therapy, were still not defined. CD4+ but not CD8+ TCR diversity rose significantly by C4D1 (p=0.0027 vs p=0.16), most apparent in complete responders (p=0.02).

The CDR3 covers 13 residues, taking in both the cysteine and the phenylalanine. Here the CDR3 DNA is all that survives: 39 bases in frame from base 1. The junction shows trimming of 6 bases on V and 6 bases on J, plus 13 bases between the germline ends. The germline V gene sets CDR1 to MNHNS and CDR2 to SASEGT. This sample comprised peripheral blood mononuclear cells (PBMCs), obtained before the fourth cycle of nivolumab. The rearrangement joined TRBV6-1 to TRBJ2-3, with the D gene not clear enough to name. The sequence derives from a human donor with classical Hodgkin lymphoma. The CDR3 here reads CASRKSLGDTQYF. In nucleotide form, the sequence is TGTGCCAGCAGGAAGAGTTTGGGGGATACGCAGTATTTT.